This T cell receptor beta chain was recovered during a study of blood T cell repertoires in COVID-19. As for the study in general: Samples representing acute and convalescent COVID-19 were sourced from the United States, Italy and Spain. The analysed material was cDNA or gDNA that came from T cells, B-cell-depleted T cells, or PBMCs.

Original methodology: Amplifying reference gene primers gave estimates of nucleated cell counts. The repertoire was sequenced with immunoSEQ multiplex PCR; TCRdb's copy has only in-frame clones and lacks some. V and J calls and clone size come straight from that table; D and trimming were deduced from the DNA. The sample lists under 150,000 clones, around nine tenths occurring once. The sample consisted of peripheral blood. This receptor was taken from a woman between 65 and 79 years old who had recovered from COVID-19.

Here the CDR3 reads CASSTWDRWFGYTF. CDR3 DNA sequence: TGTGCCAGCAGCACCTGGGACAGGTGGTTTGGCTACACCTTC. This chain connects TRBV13 to TRBJ1-2; 8 bases line up with TRBD1. Trimming at V came to 5 bases and at J to 7 bases, leaving 9 bases not matched to a gene. Germline-derived CDR1 and CDR2 are PRHDT and FYEKMQ (reference sequence). The CDR3 has 14 amino acids.